These 6 T cell receptor beta chains came from one sample sequenced in a study of early T cells in non-severe SARS-CoV-2 infection. TCRdb reanalysed the 5' RACE reads using MiXCR and keeps one entry per CDR3 protein. The sample consists of tens of thousands of distinct CDR3 sequences, 10% to 15% of them appearing once. The sequenced material came from whole blood. These receptors all stem from an adult who was a healthcare worker with PCR-confirmed SARS-CoV-2 infection or an uninfected control (not recorded which).

This clonotype was recorded many times. The chain couples TRBV24-1 to TRBJ1-2; tentatively, D is TRBD1 (5 bases). From germline, CDR1 is KGHDR and CDR2 SFDVKD. Trimming took 4 bases from V and 0 from J, leaving 8 bases between them. CDR3 size: 14 residues. This CDR3 is CATSEGGANYGYTF. CDR3 nucleotide sequence: TGTGCCACCAGTGAGGGGGGTGCTAACTATGGCTACACCTTC.

At least ten counts were recorded for this clonotype. The genes are TRBV6-1 and TRBJ1-5; 7 bases fit TRBD1. V lost 1 base, J lost 4 bases, and 7 bases stayed unmatched. The germline V gene encodes CDR1 MNHNS and CDR2 SASEGT. CDR3 length: 16 residues. In DNA, the CDR3 is TGTGCCAGCAGTGAAGAGGGGGACAGCATTAATCAGCCCCAGCATTTT. As protein: CASSEEGDSINQPQHF.

Many counts were recorded for this clonotype. The chain employs TRBV6-1 and TRBJ1-6, with D possibly TRBD1 on 6 matching bases. Between the trimmed V and J ends, which lost 2 bases and 7 bases, there was a span of 9 bases. CDR1 and CDR2 from the germline V gene are MNHNS and SASEGT. This CDR3 contains 14 residues. In DNA form, the CDR3 reads TGTGCCAGCAGTGAAATGGACAGCAATTCACCCCTCCACTTT. Translating it yields CASSEMDSNSPLHF.

This clonotype was seen repeatedly, ten times or more. The V gene is TRBV30, the J gene TRBJ2-6, with 7 bases that match TRBD2. The germline gives CDR1 GTSNPN, CDR2 SVGIG (reference sequence). The CDR3 consists of 17 residues. V lost 1 base, J lost 4 bases, and 10 bases stayed unmatched. The CDR3 region is CAWSATSEWRGANVLTF. The CDR3 coding sequence is TGTGCCTGGAGTGCCACTAGCGAATGGCGAGGGGCCAACGTCCTGACTTTC.

Many counts were recorded for this clonotype. The genes are TRBV11-2 and TRBJ1-1; D possibly corresponds to TRBD1 (6 bases). Per the germline V gene, CDR1 is SGHAT and CDR2 is FQNNGV. The CDR3 runs 14 residues. V was pared by 6 bases and J by 6 bases, with 17 bases between. CDR3 sequence reads: CASSQQGYRPEAFF. The CDR3 DNA sequence: TGTGCCAGCAGTCAACAGGGCTACCGCCCTGAAGCTTTCTTT. The full variable domain, its missing parts supplied by reference TRBV11-2 and TRBJ1-1, is EAGVAQSPRYKIIEKRQSVAFWCNPISGHATLYWYQQILGQGPKLLIQFQNNGVVDDSQLPKDRFSAERLKGVDSTLKIQPAKLEDSAVYLCASSQQGYRPEAFFGQGTRLTVV.

This clonotype was seen more than once but under ten times. This rearrangement joins TRBV29-1 to TRBJ2-2; TRBD1 or TRBD2 may be the D gene (5 bases each). Deletions cut 5 bases from V and 1 base from J, with 8 bases between. Germline V gives CDR1 SQVTM, CDR2 ANQGSEA. The CDR3 has 13 residues. DNA for the CDR3: TGCAGCGTTAGGGACGGGAACACCGGGGAGCTGTTTTTT. Translation: CSVRDGNTGELFF.